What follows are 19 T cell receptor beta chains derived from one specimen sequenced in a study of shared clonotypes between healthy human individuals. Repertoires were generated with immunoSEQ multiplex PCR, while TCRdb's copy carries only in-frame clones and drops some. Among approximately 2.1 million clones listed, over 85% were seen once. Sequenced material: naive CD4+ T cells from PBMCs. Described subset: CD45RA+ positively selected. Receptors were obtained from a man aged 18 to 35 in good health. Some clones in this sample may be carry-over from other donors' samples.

The CDR3, as DNA: TGCGCCAGCAGCCCTCATGCGGACGCCTACGAGCAGTACTTC. Translation gives CASSPHADAYEQYF. This chain uses TRBV4-3 with TRBJ2-7; no definite D call. V was trimmed by 4 bases and J by 2 bases, leaving 12 bases between them. In germline, CDR1 is LGHNA, CDR2 YSLEER. This CDR3 is built from 14 residues.

The CDR3 sequence is CASSTTGGADTEAFF. In DNA form, the CDR3 reads TGTGCCAGCTCAACTACAGGGGGCGCGGACACTGAAGCTTTCTTT. V and J are TRBV18 and TRBJ1-1; 9 bases agree with TRBD1. The CDR3 extends over 15 amino acids. Losses at the gene ends were 5 bases for V and 3 bases for J; bases not matched to a gene: 7. Germline CDR1 KGHSH, CDR2 LQKENI.

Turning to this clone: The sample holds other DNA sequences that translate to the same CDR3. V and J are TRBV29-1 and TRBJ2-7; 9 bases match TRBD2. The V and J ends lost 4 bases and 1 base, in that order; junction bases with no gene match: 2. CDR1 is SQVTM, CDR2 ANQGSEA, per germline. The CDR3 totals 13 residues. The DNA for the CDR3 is TGCAGCGTTGGACTAGCGGCATCCTACGAGCAGTACTTC. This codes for CSVGLAASYEQYF.

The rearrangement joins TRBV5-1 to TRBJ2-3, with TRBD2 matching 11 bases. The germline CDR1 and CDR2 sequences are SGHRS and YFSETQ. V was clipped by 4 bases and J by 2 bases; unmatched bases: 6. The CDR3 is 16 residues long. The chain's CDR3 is CASSQGTSGLTDTQYF. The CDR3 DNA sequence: TGCGCCAGCAGCCAAGGGACTAGCGGACTCACAGATACGCAGTATTTT. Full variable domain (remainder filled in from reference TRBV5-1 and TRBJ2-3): KAGVTQTPRYLIKTRGQQVTLSCSPISGHRSVSWYQQTPGQGLQFLFEYFSETQRNKGNFPGRFSGRQFSNSRSEMNVSTLELGDSALYLCASSQGTSGLTDTQYFGPGTRLTVL.

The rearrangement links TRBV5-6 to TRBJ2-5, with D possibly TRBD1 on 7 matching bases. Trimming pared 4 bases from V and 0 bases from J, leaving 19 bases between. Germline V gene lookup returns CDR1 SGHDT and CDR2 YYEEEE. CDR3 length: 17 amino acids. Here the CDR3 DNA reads TGTGCCAGCAGCCCAGGGGGGCACGGGACTTACCAAGAGACCCAGTACTTC. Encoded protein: CASSPGGHGTYQETQYF. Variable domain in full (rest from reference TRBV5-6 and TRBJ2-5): DAGVTQSPTHLIKTRGQQVTLRCSPKSGHDTVSWYQQALGQGPQFIFQYYEEEERQRGNFPDRFSGHQFPNYSSELNVNALLLGDSALYLCASSPGGHGTYQETQYFGPGTRLLVL.

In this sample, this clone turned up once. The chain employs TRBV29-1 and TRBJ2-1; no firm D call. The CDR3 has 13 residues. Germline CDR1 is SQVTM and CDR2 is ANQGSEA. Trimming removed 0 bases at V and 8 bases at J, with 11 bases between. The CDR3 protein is CSVEDFLGDEQFF. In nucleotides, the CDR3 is TGCAGCGTTGAAGATTTTCTGGGCGATGAGCAGTTCTTC.

The CDR3 DNA is TGTGCCAGCAGGGCCGGGACTAGCGGGGGTGAGCAGTTCTTC. Its translation is CASRAGTSGGEQFF. The chain employs TRBV6-6 and TRBJ2-1, with 14 bases matching TRBD2. Germline V gene sequence: CDR1 MNHNY, CDR2 SVGAGI (reference sequence). The CDR3 contains 14 residues. The junction had 4 bases not matched to a gene; V was cut back by 6 bases and J by 9 bases.

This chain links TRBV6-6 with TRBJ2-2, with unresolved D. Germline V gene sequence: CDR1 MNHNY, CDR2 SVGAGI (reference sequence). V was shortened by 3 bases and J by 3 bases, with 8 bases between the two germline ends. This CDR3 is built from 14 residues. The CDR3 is CASSYLRDTGELFF. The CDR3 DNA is TGTGCCAGCAGTTATTTACGGGACACCGGGGAGCTGTTTTTT.

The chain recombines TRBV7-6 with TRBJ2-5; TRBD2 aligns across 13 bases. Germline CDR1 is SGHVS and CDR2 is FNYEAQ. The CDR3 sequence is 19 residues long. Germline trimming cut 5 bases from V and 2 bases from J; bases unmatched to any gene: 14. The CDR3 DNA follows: TGTGCCAGCAGCACTTCCGGGACTAGCGGGATTCGGGGGCAAGAGACCCAGTACTTC. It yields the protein CASSTSGTSGIRGQETQYF.

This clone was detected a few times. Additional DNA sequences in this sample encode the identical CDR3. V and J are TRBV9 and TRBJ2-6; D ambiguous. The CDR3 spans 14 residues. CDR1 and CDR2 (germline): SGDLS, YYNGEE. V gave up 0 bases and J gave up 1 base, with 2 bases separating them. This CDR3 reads CASSVVSGANVLTF. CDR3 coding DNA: TGTGCCAGCAGCGTAGTGTCTGGGGCCAACGTCCTGACTTTC.

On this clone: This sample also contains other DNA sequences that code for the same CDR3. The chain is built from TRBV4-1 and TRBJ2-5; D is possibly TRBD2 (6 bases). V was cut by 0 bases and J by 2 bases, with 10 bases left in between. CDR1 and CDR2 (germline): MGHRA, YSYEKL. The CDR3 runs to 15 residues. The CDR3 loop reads CASSQDGGGQETQYF. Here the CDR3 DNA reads TGCGCCAGCAGCCAAGATGGTGGGGGGCAAGAGACCCAGTACTTC.

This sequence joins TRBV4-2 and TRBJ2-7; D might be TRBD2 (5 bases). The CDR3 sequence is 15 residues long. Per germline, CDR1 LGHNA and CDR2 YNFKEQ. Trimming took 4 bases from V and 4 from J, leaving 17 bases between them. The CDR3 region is CASSLGLPTSYEQYF. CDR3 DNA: TGTGCCAGCAGCCTAGGACTCCCCACCTCATACGAGCAGTACTTC.

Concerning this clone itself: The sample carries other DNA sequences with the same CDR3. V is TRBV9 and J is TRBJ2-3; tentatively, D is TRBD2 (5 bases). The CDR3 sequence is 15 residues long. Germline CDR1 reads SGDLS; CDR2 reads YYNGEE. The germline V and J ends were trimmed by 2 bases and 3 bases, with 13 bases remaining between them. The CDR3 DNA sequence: TGTGCCAGCAGCGTGGGCGGGTTCGGTACAGATACGCAGTATTTT. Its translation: CASSVGGFGTDTQYF.

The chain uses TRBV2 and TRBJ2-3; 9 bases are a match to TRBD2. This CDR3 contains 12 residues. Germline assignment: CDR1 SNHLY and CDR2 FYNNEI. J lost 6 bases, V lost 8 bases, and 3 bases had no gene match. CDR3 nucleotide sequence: TGTGCCAGCCTTGCGGGAGGGGATACGCAGTATTTT. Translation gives CASLAGGDTQYF.

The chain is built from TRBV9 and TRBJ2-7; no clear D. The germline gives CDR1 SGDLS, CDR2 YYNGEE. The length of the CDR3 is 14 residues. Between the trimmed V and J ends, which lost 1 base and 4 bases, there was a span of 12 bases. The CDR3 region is CASSVSSLGYEQYF. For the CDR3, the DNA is TGTGCCAGCAGCGTATCCTCCCTTGGGTACGAGCAGTACTTC.

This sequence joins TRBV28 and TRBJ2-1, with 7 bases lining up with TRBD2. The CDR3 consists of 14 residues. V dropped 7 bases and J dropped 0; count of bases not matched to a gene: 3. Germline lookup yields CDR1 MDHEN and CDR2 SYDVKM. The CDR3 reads CASMRGSSYNEQFF. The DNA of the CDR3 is TGTGCCAGCATGCGCGGGAGCTCCTACAATGAGCAGTTCTTC.

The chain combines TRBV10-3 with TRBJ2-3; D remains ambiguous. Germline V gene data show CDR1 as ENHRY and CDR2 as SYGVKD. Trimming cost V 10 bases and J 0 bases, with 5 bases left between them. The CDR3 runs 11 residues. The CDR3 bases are TGTGCCACCCGGAGCACAGATACGCAGTATTTT. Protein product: CATRSTDTQYF.

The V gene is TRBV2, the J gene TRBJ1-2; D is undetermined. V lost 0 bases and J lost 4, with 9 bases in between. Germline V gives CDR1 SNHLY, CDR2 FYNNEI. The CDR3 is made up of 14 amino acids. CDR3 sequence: CASSEALQSYGYTF. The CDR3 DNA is TGTGCCAGCAGTGAAGCGCTACAGAGCTATGGCTACACCTTC.

CDR3 protein: CASSFDINYGYTF. For the CDR3, the DNA is TGTGCCAGCAGTTTCGACATCAACTATGGCTACACCTTC. V usage is TRBV28 and J usage is TRBJ1-2, with D unresolved. The CDR3 runs to 13 residues. The germline V gene has CDR1 MDHEN and CDR2 SYDVKM. Trimming removed 3 bases at V and 2 bases at J, with 7 bases between.